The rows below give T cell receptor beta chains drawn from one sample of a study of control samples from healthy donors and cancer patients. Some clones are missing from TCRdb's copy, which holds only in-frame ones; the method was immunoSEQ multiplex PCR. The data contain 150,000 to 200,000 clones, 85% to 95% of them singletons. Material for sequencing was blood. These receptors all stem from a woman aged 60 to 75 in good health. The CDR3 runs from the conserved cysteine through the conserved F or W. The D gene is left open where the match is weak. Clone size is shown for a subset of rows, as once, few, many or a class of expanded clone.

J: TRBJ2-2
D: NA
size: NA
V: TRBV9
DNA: TGTGCCAGCAGCGTTCAGGGGTACACCGGGGAGCTGTTTTTT
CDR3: CASSVQGYTGELFF

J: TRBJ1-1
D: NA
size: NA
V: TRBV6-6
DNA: TGTGCCAGCACCCTCGAGGCGAACACTGAAGCTTTCTTT
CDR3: CASTLEANTEAFF

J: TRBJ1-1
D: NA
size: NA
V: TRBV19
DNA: TGTGCCAGTAGTCGACAGCGAAATGAAGCTTTCTTT
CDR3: CASSRQRNEAFF

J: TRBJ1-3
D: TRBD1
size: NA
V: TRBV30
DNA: TGTGCCTGGAGTGTAGTTGAAGGGGGCGGAAACACCATATATTTT
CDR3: CAWSVVEGGGNTIYF

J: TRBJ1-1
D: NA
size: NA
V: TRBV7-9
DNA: TGTGCCAGCAGCTTAGCGCTAAGGGGGTTTGAAGCTTTCTTT
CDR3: CASSLALRGFEAFF

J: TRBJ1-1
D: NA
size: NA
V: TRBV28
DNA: TGTGCCAGCAGTTTACGACAGGTTCGTCCTGAAGCTTTCTTT
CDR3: CASSLRQVRPEAFF

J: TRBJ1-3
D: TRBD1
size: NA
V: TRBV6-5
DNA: TGTGCCAGCAGGAGAGCAGGGGGTGATGGAAACACCATATATTTT
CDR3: CASRRAGGDGNTIYF

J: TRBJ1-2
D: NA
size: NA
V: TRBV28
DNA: TGTGCCAGCAGTTTAAACATGGTTGGGCAGGGCTACACCTTC
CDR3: CASSLNMVGQGYTF

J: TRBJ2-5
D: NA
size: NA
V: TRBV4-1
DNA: TGCGCCAGCAGCCAAGCCCTCGACTCGCCGGGTAGCCAAGAGACCCAGTACTTC
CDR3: CASSQALDSPGSQETQYF

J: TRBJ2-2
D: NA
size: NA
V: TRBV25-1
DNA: TGTGCCAGCGAAGAACGCACGAACACCGGGGAGCTGTTTTTT
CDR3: CASEERTNTGELFF

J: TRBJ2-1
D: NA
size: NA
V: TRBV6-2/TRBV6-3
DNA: TGTGCCAGCAGTTACCAGGTCGGATCGGGTGCTAGTATAAATGAGCAGTTCTTC
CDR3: CASSYQVGSGASINEQFF

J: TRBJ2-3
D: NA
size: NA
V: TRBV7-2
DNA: TGTGCCAGCACCCTCATAGCCTCGCCGGGAGATACGCAGTATTTT
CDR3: CASTLIASPGDTQYF

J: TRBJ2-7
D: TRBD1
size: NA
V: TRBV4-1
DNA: TGCGCCAGCAGCCAAAGGGGGCTCGGGACGATCTACGAGCAGTACTTC
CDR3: CASSQRGLGTIYEQYF

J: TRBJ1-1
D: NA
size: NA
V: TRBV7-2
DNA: TGTGCCAGCAGCTTGGGGTGGGACACTGAAGCTTTCTTT
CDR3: CASSLGWDTEAFF

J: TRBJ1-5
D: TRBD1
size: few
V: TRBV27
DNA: TGTGCCAGCAGTTTGGGACAGGGGTATGAACAGCCCCAGCATTTT
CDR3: CASSLGQGYEQPQHF

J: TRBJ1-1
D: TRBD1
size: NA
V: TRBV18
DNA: TGTGCCAGCTCACGTTCCGGGACAGGGGGCGAAGCTTTCTTT
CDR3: CASSRSGTGGEAFF

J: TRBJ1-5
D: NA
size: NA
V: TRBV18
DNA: TGTGCCAGCTCACATGAGGCGGGGGGAGATCAGCCCCAGCATTTT
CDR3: CASSHEAGGDQPQHF

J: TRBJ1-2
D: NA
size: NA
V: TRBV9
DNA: TGTGCCAGCAGCGTAGCTAGATCTAACTATGGCTACACCTTC
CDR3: CASSVARSNYGYTF

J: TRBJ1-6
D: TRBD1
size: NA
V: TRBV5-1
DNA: TGCGCCAGCAGCTTGAATCCGGGACAGAGTAATTCACCCCTCCACTTT
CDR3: CASSLNPGQSNSPLHF

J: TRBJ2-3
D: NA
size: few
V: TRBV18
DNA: TGTGCCAGCTCACCAATGACAGCGACAGATACGCAGTATTTT
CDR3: CASSPMTATDTQYF

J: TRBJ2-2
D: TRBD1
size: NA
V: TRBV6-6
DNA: TGTGCCAGCAGTTACTCGCGGCAGGGGGCCGGGGAGCTGTTTTTT
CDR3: CASSYSRQGAGELFF

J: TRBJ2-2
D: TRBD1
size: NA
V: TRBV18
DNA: TGTGCCAGCTCACCGACAGGGGGGGACACCGGGGAGCTGTTTTTT
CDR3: CASSPTGGDTGELFF

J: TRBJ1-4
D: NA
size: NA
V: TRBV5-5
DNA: TGTGCCAGCAGCTTGCTCAATAATGAAAAACTGTTTTTT
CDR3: CASSLLNNEKLFF

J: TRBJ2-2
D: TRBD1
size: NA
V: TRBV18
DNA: TGTGCCAGCTCAGCACAGGGGTCAGCCGGGGAGCTGTTTTTT
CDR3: CASSAQGSAGELFF

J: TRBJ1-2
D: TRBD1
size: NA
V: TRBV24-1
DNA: TGTGCCACCAGCGACGGACAGGGGGATGGCTACACCTTC
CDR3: CATSDGQGDGYTF

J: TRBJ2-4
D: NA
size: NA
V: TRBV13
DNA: TGTGCCAGCAGCTTATGGGGCCAAAACATTCAGTACTTC
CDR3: CASSLWGQNIQYF

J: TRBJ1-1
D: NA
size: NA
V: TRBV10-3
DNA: TGTGCCATCAGTGAGTCGCAGGGGTTCAACACTGAAGCTTTCTTT
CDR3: CAISESQGFNTEAFF

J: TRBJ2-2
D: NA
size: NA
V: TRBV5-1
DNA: TGCGCCAGCAGCTTGATGGGAAACACCGGGGAGCTGTTTTTT
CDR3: CASSLMGNTGELFF

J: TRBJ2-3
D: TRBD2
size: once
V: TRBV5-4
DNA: TGTGCCAGCAGCTTGGGGGGGCGAGCGGGGGGGCGCCGGGACACAGATACGCAGTATTTT
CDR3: CASSLGGRAGGRRDTDTQYF

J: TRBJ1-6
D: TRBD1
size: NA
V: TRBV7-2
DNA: TGTGCCAGCAGCTCGCAGGGGGTAAATTCACCCCTCCACTTT
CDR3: CASSSQGVNSPLHF

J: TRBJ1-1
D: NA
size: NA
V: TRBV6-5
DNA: TGTGCCAGCAGTTATGTCGGGGCTGGGGGCACTGAAGCTTTCTTT
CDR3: CASSYVGAGGTEAFF

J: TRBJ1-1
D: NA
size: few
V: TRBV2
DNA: TGTGCCACCCGGGGGAGGACGACGAGGAACACTGAAGCTTTCTTT
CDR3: CATRGRTTRNTEAFF

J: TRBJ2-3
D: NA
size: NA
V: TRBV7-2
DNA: TGTGCCAGCAGCTTACTAGCGTATTTCACAGATACGCAGTATTTT
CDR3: CASSLLAYFTDTQYF

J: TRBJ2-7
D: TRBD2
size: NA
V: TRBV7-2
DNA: TGTGCCAGCAGCTTATCCGGGACTAGCGGGGGGGCCCCCTACGAGCAGTACTTC
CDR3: CASSLSGTSGGAPYEQYF

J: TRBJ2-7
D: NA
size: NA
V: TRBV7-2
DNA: TGTGCCAGCAGCCCCTGGACAGACTCCTACGAGCAGTACTTC
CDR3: CASSPWTDSYEQYF

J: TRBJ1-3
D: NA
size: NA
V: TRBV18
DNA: TGTGCCAGCTCACCAGGACTTCACTCTGGAAACACCATATATTTT
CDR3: CASSPGLHSGNTIYF

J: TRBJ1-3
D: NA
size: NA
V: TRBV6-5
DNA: TGTGCCAGCAGTTATGGGGTCCCTCACTCTGGAAACACCATATATTTT
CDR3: CASSYGVPHSGNTIYF

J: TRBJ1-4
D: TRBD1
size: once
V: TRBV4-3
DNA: TGCGCCAGCAGCCAAGGGACAGGGAATGAAAAACTGTTTTTT
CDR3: CASSQGTGNEKLFF

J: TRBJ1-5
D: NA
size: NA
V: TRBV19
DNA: TGTGCCAGTAGTAACAGGGCTGGGAATCAGCCCCAGCATTTT
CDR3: CASSNRAGNQPQHF

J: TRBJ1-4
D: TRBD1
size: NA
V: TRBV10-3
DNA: TGTGCCATCAGTGAGGGACAGGCGAATGAAAAACTGTTTTTT
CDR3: CAISEGQANEKLFF

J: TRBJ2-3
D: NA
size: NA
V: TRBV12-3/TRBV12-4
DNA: TGTGCCAGCAGTTTAGCGTCGACAGATACGCAGTATTTT
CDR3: CASSLASTDTQYF

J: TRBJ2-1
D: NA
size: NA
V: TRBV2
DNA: TGTGCCAGCAGTGAGGAGGGGGGGAGCTCCTACAATGAGCAGTTCTTC
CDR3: CASSEEGGSSYNEQFF

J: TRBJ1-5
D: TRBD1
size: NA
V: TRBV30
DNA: TGTGCCTGGAGTGGGGGGACAGGGGGCAATCAGCCCCAGCATTTT
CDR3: CAWSGGTGGNQPQHF

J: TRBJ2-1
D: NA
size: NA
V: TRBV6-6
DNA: TGTGCCAGCAGTGACTTCAATGAGCAGTTCTTC
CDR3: CASSDFNEQFF

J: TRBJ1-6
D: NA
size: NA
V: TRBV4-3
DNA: TGCGCCAGCAGCCAAGATTTAGGGGTCGGGTCACCCCTCCACTTT
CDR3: CASSQDLGVGSPLHF

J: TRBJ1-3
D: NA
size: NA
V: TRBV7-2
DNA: TGTGCCAGCAGCCGCGTGGCCCCGGGACAAGGCCGAAACACCATATATTTT
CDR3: CASSRVAPGQGRNTIYF

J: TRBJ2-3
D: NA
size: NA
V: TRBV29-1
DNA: TGCAGCGTTGCCCCTAGTGGGAGCACAGATACGCAGTATTTT
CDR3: CSVAPSGSTDTQYF

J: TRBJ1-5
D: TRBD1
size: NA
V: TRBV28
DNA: TGTGCCAGCAGTTTCCGGGACAGATCTAGGAATCAGCCCCAGCATTTT
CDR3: CASSFRDRSRNQPQHF

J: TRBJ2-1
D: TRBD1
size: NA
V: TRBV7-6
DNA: TGTGCCAGCAGCTCAGGAGGGACAGGAGAGTCCTCCTACAATGAGCAGTTCTTC
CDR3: CASSSGGTGESSYNEQFF

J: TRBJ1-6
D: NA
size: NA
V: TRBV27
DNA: TGTGCCGCGGGGGGGTACCATAATTCACCCCTCCACTTT
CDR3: CAAGGYHNSPLHF

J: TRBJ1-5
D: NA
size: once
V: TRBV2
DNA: TGTGCCAGCAGATCCAAGACAGGTAATAGCAATCAGCCCCAGCATTTT
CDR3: CASRSKTGNSNQPQHF

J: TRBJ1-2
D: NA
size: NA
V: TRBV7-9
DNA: TGTGCCAGCAGCTTACTCATTGAGGGAAAGAAGGGCTACACCTTC
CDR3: CASSLLIEGKKGYTF

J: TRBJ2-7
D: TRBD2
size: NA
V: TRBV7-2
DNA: TGTGCCAGCAGCTTAGGGCCCCTAGCGGGGGGACACGAGCAGTACTTC
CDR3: CASSLGPLAGGHEQYF

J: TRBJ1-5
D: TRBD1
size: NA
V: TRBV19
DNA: TGTGCCAGTAGTATAGGGGACAGGGCTAGCAATCAGCCCCAGCATTTT
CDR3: CASSIGDRASNQPQHF

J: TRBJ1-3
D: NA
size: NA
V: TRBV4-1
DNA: TGCGCCAGCAGCCAAGCGAATGGAAACACCATATATTTT
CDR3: CASSQANGNTIYF

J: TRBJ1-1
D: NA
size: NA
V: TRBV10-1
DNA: TGCGCCAGCAGTGAGGCTACAGGGCTCACTGAAGCTTTCTTT
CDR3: CASSEATGLTEAFF

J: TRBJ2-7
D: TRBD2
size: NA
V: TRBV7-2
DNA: TGTGCCAGCAGCGGGAGCGGGGGGTTCTCCTACGAGCAGTACTTC
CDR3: CASSGSGGFSYEQYF

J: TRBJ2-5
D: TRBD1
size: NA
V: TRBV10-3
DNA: TGTGCCATCAGTACCGGGACAGGTGACCAAGAGACCCAGTACTTC
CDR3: CAISTGTGDQETQYF

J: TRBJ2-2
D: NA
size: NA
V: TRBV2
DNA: TGTGCCAGCAGTGAACAGGGACCGAACACCGGGGAGCTGTTTTTT
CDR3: CASSEQGPNTGELFF

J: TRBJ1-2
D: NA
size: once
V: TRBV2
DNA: TGTGCCAGCACCTTGACCGGACAGATGCTAAACTATGGCTACACCTTC
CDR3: CASTLTGQMLNYGYTF